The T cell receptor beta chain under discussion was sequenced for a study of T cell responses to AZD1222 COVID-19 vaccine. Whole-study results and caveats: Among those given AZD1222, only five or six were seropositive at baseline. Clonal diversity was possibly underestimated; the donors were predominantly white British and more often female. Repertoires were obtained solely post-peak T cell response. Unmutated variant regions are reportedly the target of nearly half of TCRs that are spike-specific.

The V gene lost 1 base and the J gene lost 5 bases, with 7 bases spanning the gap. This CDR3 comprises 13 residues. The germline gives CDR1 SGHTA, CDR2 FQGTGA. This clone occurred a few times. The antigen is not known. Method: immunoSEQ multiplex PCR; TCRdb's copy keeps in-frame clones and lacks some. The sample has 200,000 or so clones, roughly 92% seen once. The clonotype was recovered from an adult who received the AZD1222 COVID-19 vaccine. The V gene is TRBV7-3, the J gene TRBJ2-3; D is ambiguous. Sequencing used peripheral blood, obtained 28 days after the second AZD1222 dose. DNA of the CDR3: TGTGCCAGCAGCTTAATGAAAGGAGATACGCAGTATTTT. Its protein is CASSLMKGDTQYF.